These 14 T cell receptor beta chains came from one sample sequenced in a study of blood T cell repertoires in COVID-19. Clones were sequenced by immunoSEQ multiplex PCR, and TCRdb holds only the in-frame ones, with some missing. In the table there are more than 300,000 clones, about 90% of which are singletons. Sample: peripheral blood. These receptors all come from a woman aged 25-40 years with COVID-19, enrolled during active disease.

This chain links TRBV3-1 (or the pseudogene TRBV3-2) with TRBJ1-2; 10 bases map to TRBD1. The trim removed 4 bases at V and 6 bases at J, leaving 2 bases unmatched. Germline V CDR1 and CDR2: LGHDT, YNNKEL (reference sequence). The CDR3 loop spans 13 amino acids. The CDR3 loop reads CASSPDRGDGYTF. For the CDR3, the DNA is TGTGCCAGCAGCCCGGACAGGGGGGATGGCTACACCTTC.

This chain uses TRBV18 with TRBJ2-7; possibly TRBD2 for D (5 bases). Germline loops: CDR1 KGHSH, CDR2 LQKENI. The CDR3 is made up of 16 amino acids. V lost 3 bases and J 0 bases, leaving 15 bases between the germline ends. The CDR3 nucleotides read TGTGCCAGCTCACCCCCCGTAGGACTGGTCTCCTACGAGCAGTACTTC. Translating it yields CASSPPVGLVSYEQYF.

J is TRBJ1-2 and V is TRBV3-1 (or the pseudogene TRBV3-2); D perhaps matches TRBD1 (6 bases). Trimming left V 2 bases short and J 6 bases short, with 19 bases between. Germline CDR1 is LGHDT and CDR2 is YNNKEL (reference sequence). The CDR3 spans 16 residues. CDR3 coding DNA: TGTGCCAGCAGCCAACGAAGGAACAGGGTAGCCGATGGCTACACCTTC. Its protein is CASSQRRNRVADGYTF.

V gene TRBV6-5 combines with J gene TRBJ1-6; the D is unclear. Trimming removed 10 bases from V and 11 bases from J, with 15 bases in between. The CDR3 is 12 residues long. CDR1 is MNHEY and CDR2 is SVGAGI in the germline V gene. CDR3 sequence (DNA): TGTGCCATCTCCAATTACGGGGCACCCCTCCACTTT. This sequence encodes CAISNYGAPLHF.

The genes are TRBV21-1 and TRBJ1-5; the table's D call of TRBD1 was not tested on the DNA. TRBV21-1 is a documented pseudogene. The CDR3 is 16 residues long. The CDR3 DNA is TGTGCCAGCAGCACTCGGGACAGGTATAGCAATCAGCCCCAGCATTTT. This translates into CASSTRDRYSNQPQHF.

The V call is TRBV19, the J call TRBJ1-1; no reliable D call. The CDR3 totals 14 residues. Germline CDR1 reads LNHDA; CDR2 reads SQIVND (reference sequence). Trimming stripped 3 bases from V and 0 bases from J, with 8 bases between. The DNA for the CDR3 is TGTGCCAGTAGTATCGGGAACATGAACACTGAAGCTTTCTTT. It codes for CASSIGNMNTEAFF.

V gene TRBV9 combines with J gene TRBJ2-3, with 11 positions matching TRBD2. Per the germline V gene, CDR1 is SGDLS and CDR2 is YYNGEE. Trimming removed 6 bases from V and 2 bases from J; junction bases left unmatched: 8. CDR3 size: 16 residues. DNA for the CDR3: TGTGCCAGCACCCACCGACTAGCGGGGTCCACAGATACGCAGTATTTT. Protein product: CASTHRLAGSTDTQYF. The full variable domain, rest sourced from reference TRBV9 and TRBJ2-3, is DSGVTQTPKHLITATGQRVTLRCSPRSGDLSVYWYQQSLDQGLQFLIQYYNGEERAKGNILERFSAQQFPDLHSELNLSSLELGDSALYFCASTHRLAGSTDTQYFGPGTRLTVL.

CDR3 protein: CASSLPGAAAGELFF. DNA for the CDR3: TGTGCCAGCAGCCTCCCAGGGGCTGCGGCCGGGGAGCTGTTTTTT. The gene calls are TRBV3-1 (or the pseudogene TRBV3-2) and TRBJ2-2, with a weak D call TRBD1 (6 bases). The CDR3 length is 15 residues. Germline CDR1 is LGHDT and CDR2 is YNNKEL (reference sequence). Trimming took 4 bases from V and 6 from J, leaving 15 bases between them.

The sample holds one count of this clone. This chain connects TRBV11-3 to TRBJ1-1, with D tentatively TRBD1 (6 bases). From germline, CDR1 is SGHNT and CDR2 YENEEA. Trimming removed 5 bases from V and 2 bases from J, with 12 bases in between. The CDR3 totals 14 residues. The CDR3 reads CASSLVDRNTEAFF. CDR3 DNA sequence: TGTGCCAGCAGCCTCGTGGACAGAAACACTGAAGCTTTCTTT.

The chain combines TRBV5-1 with TRBJ1-2; 7 bases agree with TRBD1. V gave up 3 bases and J gave up 4 bases; unmatched junction bases: 9. The germline gives CDR1 SGHRS, CDR2 YFSETQ. The CDR3 has 15 amino acids. This CDR3 is CASSYAPGTAYGYTF. The CDR3 DNA sequence: TGCGCCAGCAGCTACGCCCCCGGGACAGCCTATGGCTACACCTTC.

The rearrangement joins TRBV5-1 to TRBJ2-2, with 7 nucleotides matching TRBD1. This CDR3 comprises 12 residues. J was trimmed by 11 bases and V by 4 bases; bases with no gene match: 5. Germline CDR1 is SGHRS and CDR2 is YFSETQ. Here the CDR3 reads CASSHTGEELFF. CDR3 nucleotides: TGCGCCAGCAGCCACACAGGGGAAGAGCTGTTTTTT.

The rearrangement links TRBV6-1 to TRBJ1-6; a weak D match, TRBD1 (6 bases). Trimming left V 3 bases short and J 7 bases short, with 10 bases between. The germline V gene has CDR1 MNHNS and CDR2 SASEGT. The length of the CDR3 is 14 residues. CDR3 region: CASSDRGRNSPLHF. The CDR3 DNA sequence: TGTGCCAGCAGTGACAGGGGACGAAATTCACCCCTCCACTTT.

V gene TRBV2 combines with J gene TRBJ1-2; D is perhaps TRBD1 (6 bases). Germline V lookup: CDR1 SNHLY, CDR2 FYNNEI. The CDR3 is made up of 12 amino acids. Trimming cost V 6 bases and J 13 bases, with 18 bases left between them. The DNA for the CDR3 is TGTGCCAGCAGGGGGGCGGCTGCCAGGGGCACCTTC. Translation: CASRGAAARGTF.

The rearrangement uses TRBV2 and TRBJ2-3, with D maybe TRBD2 (7 bases). This CDR3 region has 17 residues. CDR1 is SNHLY, CDR2 FYNNEI, per germline. Trimming removed 1 base from V and 3 bases from J, with 17 bases in between. The CDR3 DNA is TGTGCCAGCAGTGAAGGGACTAGGGGGTATAGAACAGATACGCAGTATTTT. Its translation: CASSEGTRGYRTDTQYF.